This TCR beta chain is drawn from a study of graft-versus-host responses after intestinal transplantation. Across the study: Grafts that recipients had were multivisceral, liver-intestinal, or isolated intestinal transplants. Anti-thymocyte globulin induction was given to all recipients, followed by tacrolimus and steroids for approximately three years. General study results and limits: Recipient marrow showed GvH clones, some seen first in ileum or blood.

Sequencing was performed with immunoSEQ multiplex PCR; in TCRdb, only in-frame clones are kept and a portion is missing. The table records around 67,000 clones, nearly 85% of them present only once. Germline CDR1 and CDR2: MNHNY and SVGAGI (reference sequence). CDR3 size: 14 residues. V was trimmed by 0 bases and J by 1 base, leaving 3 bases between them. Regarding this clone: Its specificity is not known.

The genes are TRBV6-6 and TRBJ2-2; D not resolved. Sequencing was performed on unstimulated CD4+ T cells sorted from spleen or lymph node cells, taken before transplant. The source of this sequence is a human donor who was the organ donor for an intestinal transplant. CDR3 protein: CASSYSRNTGELFF. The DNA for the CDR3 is TGTGCCAGCAGTTACTCTCGGAACACCGGGGAGCTGTTTTTT.